The rows below give T cell receptor beta chains drawn from one sample of a study of beta chain features in type 1 diabetes. Only in-frame clones appear in the TCRdb table, and some are missing; sequencing was by immunoSEQ multiplex PCR. The data contain around 200,000 clones, about an eighth of them seen just once; the ten biggest clones take up less than 0.7%. Sequenced input: central memory CD4+ T cells from blood. The receptors stem from a woman between 18 and 29 years old in good health. Both conserved end residues are part of each CDR3. A D gene is named only where the DNA matches it firmly. Expanded clones are given a class, and other clones once, few, many or no size at all.

cdr3_nt: TGTGCCAGCAGTTCTGGCGGGTTTGCCTACGAGCAGTACTTC
cdr3_aa: CASSSGGFAYEQYF
j_call: TRBJ2-7
d_call: NA
v_call: TRBV28
clone_size: NA

cdr3_nt: TGTGCCACCAGCAGAGACAGCTCCTACGAGCAGTACTTC
cdr3_aa: CATSRDSSYEQYF
j_call: TRBJ2-7
d_call: NA
v_call: TRBV15
clone_size: few

cdr3_nt: TGTGCCAGCAGTCGTAGGACAGGGAAGAACACTGAAGCTTTCTTT
cdr3_aa: CASSRRTGKNTEAFF
j_call: TRBJ1-1
d_call: TRBD1
v_call: TRBV6-6
clone_size: NA

cdr3_nt: TGTGCCAGCAGAGTCCAGGGACAGGGCTCCTACGAGCAGTACTTC
cdr3_aa: CASRVQGQGSYEQYF
j_call: TRBJ2-7
d_call: TRBD1
v_call: TRBV28
clone_size: few

cdr3_nt: TGTGCCAGCAGCGTAACTAGCGGGAGGGCCGGAGACAATGAGCAGTTCTTC
cdr3_aa: CASSVTSGRAGDNEQFF
j_call: TRBJ2-1
d_call: TRBD2
v_call: TRBV9
clone_size: few

cdr3_nt: TGCAGTTCCGATCAACGGCGGGAGCAGTTCTTC
cdr3_aa: CSSDQRREQFF
j_call: TRBJ2-1
d_call: NA
v_call: TRBV20-1
clone_size: few

cdr3_nt: TGTGCCAGCAGCGGTCCGAGAGAGGCAGATACGCAGTATTTT
cdr3_aa: CASSGPREADTQYF
j_call: TRBJ2-3
d_call: NA
v_call: TRBV11-2
clone_size: once

cdr3_nt: TGTGCCAGCAGTGAAATGGGGAGCGGGAGGGCCTTTGAGCAGTTCTTC
cdr3_aa: CASSEMGSGRAFEQFF
j_call: TRBJ2-1
d_call: TRBD2
v_call: TRBV2
clone_size: NA

cdr3_nt: TGTGCCAGTAACCACAGGGTAGGCCGCAATGAGCAGTTCTTC
cdr3_aa: CASNHRVGRNEQFF
j_call: TRBJ2-1
d_call: NA
v_call: TRBV19
clone_size: NA

cdr3_nt: TGTGCCAGCAGCCAAGGACTAGCGGGAGGAGGGGAACAAGAGACCCAGTACTTC
cdr3_aa: CASSQGLAGGGEQETQYF
j_call: TRBJ2-5
d_call: TRBD2
v_call: TRBV4-2
clone_size: NA

cdr3_nt: TGCGCCAGCAGCTTGGTCCCGGGAAGGTCCTCCTACAATGAGCAGTTCTTC
cdr3_aa: CASSLVPGRSSYNEQFF
j_call: TRBJ2-1
d_call: NA
v_call: TRBV5-1
clone_size: NA

cdr3_nt: TGTGCCAGCAGCTTTGAGGCCGAGGGAGGCTACACCTTC
cdr3_aa: CASSFEAEGGYTF
j_call: TRBJ1-2
d_call: NA
v_call: TRBV7-9
clone_size: NA

cdr3_nt: TGTGCCACCAGCAGAGAACAGGGGTCCTACGAGCAGTACTTC
cdr3_aa: CATSREQGSYEQYF
j_call: TRBJ2-7
d_call: TRBD1
v_call: TRBV15
clone_size: NA

cdr3_nt: TGTGCCAGCAGCATCCGGACAGGGGAAAGCTACGAGCAGTACTTC
cdr3_aa: CASSIRTGESYEQYF
j_call: TRBJ2-7
d_call: TRBD1
v_call: TRBV5-4
clone_size: NA

cdr3_nt: TGTGCCAGCAGGGGGCCGAACACTGAAGCTTTCTTT
cdr3_aa: CASRGPNTEAFF
j_call: TRBJ1-1
d_call: NA
v_call: TRBV6-5
clone_size: NA

cdr3_nt: TGTGCCAGCAGCTGGGACCTAGCGGGAAACTACGAGCAGTACTTC
cdr3_aa: CASSWDLAGNYEQYF
j_call: TRBJ2-7
d_call: TRBD2
v_call: TRBV5-4
clone_size: NA

cdr3_nt: TGTGCCAGCAGCCAGACCGGACAGGGTGAGAACATTCAGTACTTC
cdr3_aa: CASSQTGQGENIQYF
j_call: TRBJ2-4
d_call: TRBD1
v_call: TRBV4-2
clone_size: NA

cdr3_nt: TGTGCCAGCAGCCCTACAGGCTATCAGCCCCAGCATTTT
cdr3_aa: CASSPTGYQPQHF
j_call: TRBJ1-5
d_call: NA
v_call: TRBV28
clone_size: NA

cdr3_nt: TGTGCCAGCACCGTAGCTAGCGGACCCTACAATGAGCAGTTCTTC
cdr3_aa: CASTVASGPYNEQFF
j_call: TRBJ2-1
d_call: TRBD2
v_call: TRBV9
clone_size: NA

cdr3_nt: TGCAGCGTTGAAGGGACTAGCAATGAGCAGTTCTTC
cdr3_aa: CSVEGTSNEQFF
j_call: TRBJ2-1
d_call: TRBD2
v_call: TRBV29-1
clone_size: NA

cdr3_nt: TGCGCCAGCAGTCATCCAGGGACAGGGTGTAATGAGCAGTTCTTC
cdr3_aa: CASSHPGTGCNEQFF
j_call: TRBJ2-1
d_call: TRBD1
v_call: TRBV23-1
clone_size: medium-sized

cdr3_nt: TGTGCCAGCAGCTCCGAGGGCGGAAAAGAGACCCAGTACTTC
cdr3_aa: CASSSEGGKETQYF
j_call: TRBJ2-5
d_call: NA
v_call: TRBV7-2
clone_size: NA

cdr3_nt: TGTGCCAGCAGTACCCAGGGCGGGAGTGAAAAACTGTTTTTT
cdr3_aa: CASSTQGGSEKLFF
j_call: TRBJ1-4
d_call: NA
v_call: TRBV6-6
clone_size: few

cdr3_nt: TGTGCCAGCAGCTTGGGGCGGACCTACGAGCAGTACTTC
cdr3_aa: CASSLGRTYEQYF
j_call: TRBJ2-7
d_call: NA
v_call: TRBV7-8
clone_size: NA

cdr3_nt: TGTGCCAGTAGTATAGCTCCCTCAGGGGGCTCTGGGGCCAACGTCCTGACTTTC
cdr3_aa: CASSIAPSGGSGANVLTF
j_call: TRBJ2-6
d_call: TRBD1
v_call: TRBV19
clone_size: few